This record covers a single T cell receptor (beta chain). This specimen belongs to a study of blood T cell repertoires in COVID-19. This CDR3 spans 14 amino acids. J was trimmed by 3 bases and V by 3 bases; bases with no gene match: 1. The germline CDR1 and CDR2 sequences are SGDLS and YYNGEE. The protocol was immunoSEQ multiplex PCR, while the TCRdb copy is restricted to in-frame clones and leaves out a portion. The sample includes around 110,000 clones, over 80% seen only once; the top ten take around 2%. This chain uses TRBV9 with TRBJ2-7, with TRBD2 matching 12 bases. What was sequenced was peripheral blood. This TCR derives from a man aged 25 to 45 with acute or convalescent COVID-19. The CDR3 loop is CASSGTSGDYEQYF. The CDR3, as DNA: TGTGCCAGCAGCGGGACTAGCGGGGACTACGAGCAGTACTTC.